This T cell receptor (beta chain) was recorded in a study of shared clonotypes between healthy human individuals. Study-wide context: Donors had three CD4 naive, three CD4 memory, two CD8 naive and one CD8 memory plate apiece.

This clone was counted at least ten times. Within Nashville, Tennessee resided all donors, each a Caucasian adult. This CDR3 spans 16 amino acids. Trimming removed 5 bases from V and 1 base from J, with 18 bases in between. CDR1 is SGHTA and CDR2 is FQGTGA in the germline V gene. Measured with immunoSEQ multiplex PCR; TCRdb has only the in-frame clones, and not every one. The sample consists of over 850,000 clones, approximately 80% of them appearing once. This chain joins TRBV7-3 and TRBJ2-7, with a possible D match to TRBD1 (5 bases). This receptor was identified in a man younger than 30 in good health. Some clones in this sample may be carry-over from other donors' samples. The sample comprised memory CD4+ T cells from PBMCs. Subset noted: CD45RA-negative fraction. CDR3 amino acids: CASSRISGLGSYEQYF. The DNA of the CDR3 is TGTGCCAGCAGCCGGATATCAGGGTTGGGTTCCTACGAGCAGTACTTC.